Listed here are 32 T cell receptor beta chains from one sample, sequenced in a study of blood T cells in healthy people across ages. Alongside a J-beta primer mix, a sample-barcoded 5' primer served in a second PCR lasting about 7 to 12 cycles. TCRdb redid the calling of the 5' RACE reads with MiXCR, one entry per CDR3 protein. The sample holds 1.5 million to 2 million distinct CDR3 sequences, about 50% seen once. Sequencing used blood. The receptors were sampled from a middle-aged woman in good health.

The chain is built from TRBV7-9 and TRBJ2-1; D is unclear. The CDR3 has 16 residues. Germline V lookup: CDR1 SEHNR, CDR2 FQNEAQ (reference sequence). The V and J ends lost 6 bases and 3 bases respectively, with 18 bases between them. For the CDR3, the DNA is TGTGCCAGCAGTAGCCTAGTGGGGATTCTCTACAATGAGCAGTTCTTC. Protein product: CASSSLVGILYNEQFF.

The rearrangement uses TRBV7-6 and TRBJ2-7; possible D gene TRBD2, 6 bases. The CDR3 contains 16 residues. The V end was cut by 1 base, the J end by 2 bases, with 15 bases between. Germline loops: CDR1 SGHVS, CDR2 FNYEAQ. The CDR3 protein is CASSLEEAGTAYEQYF. Here the CDR3 DNA reads TGTGCCAGCAGCTTAGAAGAGGCGGGGACGGCCTACGAGCAGTACTTC. The variable domain in full, with the rest retrieved from reference TRBV7-6 and TRBJ2-7, is GAGVSQSPRYKVTKRGQDVALRCDPISGHVSLYWYRQALGQGPEFLTYFNYEAQQDKSGLPNDRFSAERPEGSISTLTIQRTEQRDSAMYRCASSLEEAGTAYEQYFGPGTRLTVT.

This clonotype was detected only a few times. The rearrangement links TRBV10-3 to TRBJ1-2; D gene uncertain. Germline lookup yields CDR1 ENHRY and CDR2 SYGVKD. Trimming shortened V by 7 bases and J by 8 bases, and 17 bases separated the two germline ends. This CDR3 is built from 13 residues. The CDR3 here is CAITPAVYIGYTF. CDR3 coding DNA: TGTGCCATCACTCCGGCCGTTTATATAGGCTACACCTTC.

This clonotype was detected once. The CDR3 spells CASSKVRSEETQYF. The DNA of the CDR3 is TGTGCCAGCAGCAAAGTACGGAGCGAAGAGACCCAGTACTTC. The gene calls are TRBV21-1 and TRBJ2-4. The DNA end is a closer match to TRBJ2-5, so the J assignment may be wrong. TRBV21-1 is a listed pseudogene. The CDR3 consists of 14 residues.

The table lists this clonotype with a few counts. The CDR3 sequence is CATSDSGTGPPYEQYF. In DNA, the CDR3 is TGTGCCACCAGTGATTCCGGGACAGGTCCCCCCTACGAGCAGTACTTC. The rearrangement links TRBV24-1 to TRBJ2-7; 8 nucleotides align to TRBD1. With 2 bases clipped from V and 2 bases from J, the junction kept 7 bases outside the gene matches. This CDR3 is 16 amino acids long. Looked up from germline, CDR1 is KGHDR and CDR2 is SFDVKD.

This clonotype was found a few times. The gene calls are TRBV29-1 and TRBJ1-2; a weak D match, TRBD1 (5 bases). This CDR3 has 12 residues. Germline V lookup: CDR1 SQVTM, CDR2 ANQGSEA. V dropped 5 bases and J dropped 4 bases, with 11 bases sitting between them. CDR3 coding DNA: TGCAGCGTTAGCAGGGCGACCTATGGCTACACCTTC. As protein: CSVSRATYGYTF.

The table lists this clonotype with a few counts. V is TRBV20-1 and J is TRBJ1-4; no clear D gene. The CDR3 has 18 residues. Germline CDR1 and CDR2: DFQATT and SNEGSKA (reference sequence). Trimming shortened V by 1 base and J by 5 bases, and 23 bases separated the two germline ends. The CDR3 sequence is CSARALDGPPLGNEKLFF. For the CDR3, the DNA is TGCAGTGCTAGAGCCCTTGACGGGCCTCCCCTCGGGAATGAAAAACTGTTTTTT.

This sequence joins TRBV7-2 and TRBJ2-1, with no clear D. This CDR3 is 14 amino acids long. The germline CDR1 and CDR2 sequences are SGHTA and FQGNSA. Trimming stripped 8 bases from V and 7 bases from J, with 18 bases between. CDR3 amino acids: CASANVIPQNEQFF. In DNA form, the CDR3 reads TGTGCCAGCGCAAACGTGATCCCGCAGAATGAGCAGTTCTTC.

This clonotype was seen only a few times. The chain has TRBV11-2 and TRBJ1-5, with 12 bases matching TRBD1. J lost 6 bases, V lost 5 bases, and 5 bases had no gene match. Germline CDR1 and CDR2: SGHAT and FQNNGV. The CDR3 sequence is 15 residues long. The CDR3 is CASSPGTGGPQPQHF. The CDR3 nucleotides are TGTGCCAGCAGCCCCGGGACAGGGGGCCCTCAGCCCCAGCATTTT.

The V call is TRBV2, the J call TRBJ1-4; D uncertain. V was clipped by 8 bases and J by 7 bases, with 17 bases between them. CDR1 and CDR2 from the germline V gene are SNHLY and FYNNEI. The CDR3 totals 14 residues. In DNA form, the CDR3 reads TGTGCCAGCTGCCCAAGGGAAGGGTCTGAAAAACTGTTTTTT. As protein: CASCPREGSEKLFF.

The chain recombines TRBV5-1 with TRBJ2-7, with 7 bases lining up with TRBD1. Germline trimming cut 4 bases from V and 6 bases from J; bases unmatched to any gene: 16. The CDR3 sequence is 16 residues long. Germline loops: CDR1 SGHRS, CDR2 YFSETQ. The CDR3 is CASSPPQGVTPSEQYF. DNA of the CDR3: TGCGCCAGCAGCCCCCCCCAGGGGGTAACCCCTAGCGAGCAGTACTTC. Using reference TRBV5-1 and TRBJ2-7 for the parts outside the CDR3, the full variable domain is KAGVTQTPRYLIKTRGQQVTLSCSPISGHRSVSWYQQTPGQGLQFLFEYFSETQRNKGNFPGRFSGRQFSNSRSEMNVSTLELGDSALYLCASSPPQGVTPSEQYFGPGTRLTVT.

V and J are TRBV28 and TRBJ1-4; D remains unclear. Per germline, CDR1 MDHEN and CDR2 SYDVKM. The CDR3 totals 14 residues. V was shortened by 9 bases and J by 8 bases, with 19 bases between the two germline ends. The CDR3 nucleotides are TGTGCCAGTACCACCGACGGAAGTTGGGAAAAACTGTTTTTT. It is translated as CASTTDGSWEKLFF.

The rearrangement links TRBV14 to TRBJ2-4; the D gene is possibly TRBD1 (5 bases). With 0 bases removed from V and 13 bases from J, the gap between germline ends came to 19 bases. Germline CDR1 SGHDN, CDR2 FVKESK. This CDR3 contains 15 residues. The CDR3 is CASSQDHLRAFEQYF. The CDR3 coding sequence is TGTGCCAGCAGCCAAGATCATCTCAGGGCTTTTGAGCAGTACTTC. The whole variable domain, remainder taken from reference TRBV14 and TRBJ2-4, is EAGVTQFPSHSVIEKGQTVTLRCDPISGHDNLYWYRRVMGKEIKFLLHFVKESKQDESGMPNNRFLAERTGGTYSTLKVQPAELEDSGVYFCASSQDHLRAFEQYFGAGTRLSVL.

The rearrangement uses TRBV7-9 and TRBJ2-7, with a weak D call TRBD2 (6 bases). Germline V gene lookup returns CDR1 SEHNR and CDR2 FQNEAQ (reference sequence). V lost 3 bases and J lost 3, with 12 bases in between. This CDR3 has 14 residues. CDR3 residues: CASSFGSPFYEQYF. Written as DNA, the CDR3 is TGTGCCAGCAGCTTCGGGAGTCCCTTCTACGAGCAGTACTTC.

This chain uses TRBV27 with TRBJ2-2, with D maybe TRBD1 (5 bases). This CDR3 is 14 amino acids long. The V end lost 3 bases, the J end lost 5 bases, and 10 bases lay between the germline ends. Germline V gene data show CDR1 as MNHEY and CDR2 as SMNVEV (reference sequence). In DNA form, the CDR3 reads TGTGCCAGCAGTTTCAAGGGGCGAACCGGGGAGCTGTTTTTT. This gives the protein CASSFKGRTGELFF.

This clonotype was picked up a small number of times. CDR3 residues: CASSQGAGTAIYEQYF. In DNA form, the CDR3 reads TGTGCCAGCAGCCAAGGGGCCGGGACAGCTATCTACGAGCAGTACTTC. The chain uses TRBV4-2 and TRBJ2-7, with 7 nucleotides matching TRBD1. Germline CDR1 is LGHNA and CDR2 is YNFKEQ. V lost 1 base to trimming and J lost 3 bases; unmatched junction nucleotides: 9. This CDR3 comprises 16 residues.

This clonotype was detected a few times. The V gene is TRBV10-3, the J gene TRBJ1-5, with a weak D call TRBD1 (5 bases). CDR1 and CDR2 from the germline V gene are ENHRY and SYGVKD. Trimming took 6 bases from V and 7 from J, leaving 13 bases between them. The CDR3 contains 13 residues. The chain's CDR3 is CAISQGEWQPQHF. The CDR3 nucleotides read TGTGCCATCAGCCAGGGCGAGTGGCAGCCCCAGCATTTT.

The V call is TRBV4-3, the J call TRBJ1-6; a possible D gene is TRBD1 (5 bases). This CDR3 spans 15 amino acids. Germline V lookup: CDR1 LGHNA, CDR2 YSLEER. V was shortened by 3 bases and J by 9 bases, with 15 bases between the two germline ends. CDR3: CASSQYPGQGSPLHF. DNA of the CDR3: TGCGCCAGCAGCCAGTACCCGGGGCAGGGTTCACCCCTCCACTTT.

This chain joins TRBV7-9 and TRBJ1-2, with D unclear. Germline CDR1 SEHNR, CDR2 FQNEAQ (reference sequence). This CDR3 has 12 residues. The ends were cut back, 8 bases at V and 2 bases at J, with 9 bases in the middle. As DNA, the CDR3 is TGTGCCAGCCTATCAGTCAACTATGGCTACACCTTC. It codes for CASLSVNYGYTF.

J is TRBJ1-2 and V is TRBV29-1, with D perhaps matching TRBD1 (6 bases). Germline CDR1 is SQVTM and CDR2 is ANQGSEA. The CDR3 is 18 amino acids. The V and J ends lost 4 bases and 2 bases respectively, with 26 bases between them. CDR3 in amino acids: CSVGKRGRTGAANYGYTF. DNA for the CDR3: TGCAGCGTTGGAAAAAGGGGCCGCACGGGGGCAGCGAACTATGGCTACACCTTC.

This sequence joins TRBV9 and TRBJ2-5, with D possibly being TRBD2 (6 bases). The CDR3 runs to 13 residues. CDR1 and CDR2 (germline): SGDLS, YYNGEE. With 6 bases removed from V and 11 bases from J, the gap between germline ends came to 20 bases. The CDR3 coding sequence is TGTGCCAGCAACAACGGGGGATACAATGAGCAGTACTTC. The encoded protein is CASNNGGYNEQYF.

The rearrangement joins TRBV13 to TRBJ2-3, with 7 bases aligning to TRBD1. Germline CDR1 reads PRHDT; CDR2 reads FYEKMQ (reference sequence). The CDR3 runs to 16 residues. After removal of 2 bases from V and 7 bases from J, the junction contained 12 bases not matched to a gene. CDR3: CASSLRRTGQEYTQYF. The CDR3 region has the DNA TGTGCCAGCAGCTTACGTCGGACAGGTCAAGAATATACGCAGTATTTT.

This clonotype was detected only a few times. The J gene is TRBJ2-2, the V gene TRBV20-1; 7 bases match TRBD1. This CDR3 has 15 amino acids. V gave up 3 bases and J gave up 3 bases; unmatched junction bases: 7. Germline CDR1 reads DFQATT; CDR2 reads SNEGSKA (reference sequence). The CDR3 region has the DNA TGCAGTGCTAGGCGACAGGGATTGGACACCGGGGAGCTGTTTTTT. This encodes CSARRQGLDTGELFF.

This clonotype was seen only a few times. The chain uses TRBV5-1 and TRBJ2-7; 10 bases match TRBD2. The germline gives CDR1 SGHRS, CDR2 YFSETQ. This CDR3 contains 16 residues. Losses at the gene ends were 3 bases for V and 0 bases for J; bases not matched to a gene: 6. The CDR3 DNA follows: TGCGCCAGCAGCTCTACACTAGCGGGACTCTCCTACGAGCAGTACTTC. It yields the protein CASSSTLAGLSYEQYF.

This clonotype was seen just once. The CDR3 coding sequence is TGTGCCAGCAGCCACGACCGGGGGGTCAATGAGCAGTACTTC. Its protein is CASSHDRGVNEQYF. J is TRBJ2-7 and V is TRBV7-2, with 7 bases matching TRBD2. V lost 5 bases, J lost 7 bases, and 11 bases stayed unmatched. Germline lookup yields CDR1 SGHTA and CDR2 FQGNSA. This CDR3 contains 14 residues.

This clonotype was seen only a few times. The chain employs TRBV6-5 and TRBJ2-5; D perhaps matches TRBD2 (5 bases). This CDR3 comprises 17 residues. The V gene's germline CDR1 is MNHEY and CDR2 SVGAGI. The V gene lost 6 bases and the J gene lost 0 bases, with 20 bases spanning the gap. The CDR3, as DNA: TGTGCCAGCAGCGCCAAGTCGGCAGGAGGATACCAAGAGACCCAGTACTTC. Its translation is CASSAKSAGGYQETQYF.

This clonotype was counted many times. The rearrangement joins TRBV20-1 to TRBJ1-2, with TRBD1 matching over 8 bases. V dropped 6 bases and J dropped 4; count of bases not matched to a gene: 4. Germline V CDR1 and CDR2: DFQATT, SNEGSKA (reference sequence). The CDR3 totals 12 residues. CDR3 loop: CSARGQGYGYTF. The CDR3 bases are TGCAGTGCCCGAGGACAGGGCTATGGCTACACCTTC.

This clonotype was seen only a few times. This chain joins TRBV28 and TRBJ2-4; 8 bases are a match to TRBD2. Germline V lookup: CDR1 MDHEN, CDR2 SYDVKM. The J segment lost 11 bases and the V segment lost 2 bases, leaving 5 bases of the junction unmatched. The CDR3 totals 13 residues. CDR3 bases: TGTGCCAGCAGTTTAACTAGCGGCCAACTTCAGTACTTC. Translating gives CASSLTSGQLQYF.

This clonotype was found a few times. This chain uses TRBV28 with TRBJ2-3; maybe TRBD2 (6 bases). This CDR3 comprises 15 residues. Trimming took 4 bases from V and 2 from J, leaving 13 bases between them. Per the germline V gene, CDR1 is MDHEN and CDR2 is SYDVKM. The CDR3 spells CASSSPGLPTDTQYF. The CDR3 DNA sequence: TGTGCCAGCAGTTCCCCCGGACTACCCACAGATACGCAGTATTTT.

This clonotype was seen just once. The rearrangement links TRBV6-1 to TRBJ2-5, with TRBD1 matching 7 bases. Germline CDR1 MNHNS, CDR2 SASEGT. V lost 7 bases to trimming and J lost 2 bases; unmatched junction nucleotides: 13. The CDR3 has 16 amino acids. The CDR3 region has the DNA TGTGCCAGCACAGACTGGGCAGGGGGTGAACAAGAGACCCAGTACTTC. Amino acid sequence: CASTDWAGGEQETQYF.

The CDR3 loop is CSATGSGGAGNEQFF. The CDR3 DNA sequence: TGCAGTGCTACAGGGAGCGGGGGGGCGGGGAATGAGCAGTTCTTC. This chain links TRBV20-1 with TRBJ2-1, with 10 nucleotides matching TRBD2. The V and J ends lost 4 bases and 7 bases, in that order; junction bases with no gene match: 10. The CDR3 is 15 residues long. In germline, CDR1 is DFQATT, CDR2 SNEGSKA (reference sequence).

The genes are TRBV5-1 and TRBJ1-1; 7 bases map to TRBD1. Germline V gene data show CDR1 as SGHRS and CDR2 as YFSETQ. This CDR3 spans 14 amino acids. The J segment lost 5 bases and the V segment lost 4 bases, leaving 8 bases of the junction unmatched. CDR3 amino acids: CASSRQGGRTEAFF. The CDR3 nucleotides read TGCGCCAGCAGCCGGCAGGGGGGGAGAACTGAAGCTTTCTTT. The variable domain in full, with the rest retrieved from reference TRBV5-1 and TRBJ1-1, is KAGVTQTPRYLIKTRGQQVTLSCSPISGHRSVSWYQQTPGQGLQFLFEYFSETQRNKGNFPGRFSGRQFSNSRSEMNVSTLELGDSALYLCASSRQGGRTEAFFGQGTRLTVV.